The entry below gives a single T cell receptor beta chain sequence along with its context. Reprocessing the 5' RACE reads, TCRdb reports a single entry for every CDR3 protein and omits DNA. This repertoire includes under 200,000 distinct CDR3 sequences. The sample originates from a study of T cells expressing NK-cell markers. The CDR3 contains 15 residues. The germline CDR1 and CDR2 sequences are SGHTA and FQGNSA. This TCR came from a woman aged 18-69 years in good health. The chain has TRBV7-2 and TRBJ2-1; TCRdb's D call of TRBD2 is untestable without DNA. The sequenced sample consisted of blood T cells: a sorted CD56 or NKG2C T cell subset, CD4+ or CD8+ T cells, or bulk PBMC T cells (not recorded which). The CDR3: CASSYERAGPNEQFF.